This TCR beta chain was identified during a study of blood T cell repertoires in COVID-19. This clone showed up just once. The CDR3 contains 14 residues. Trimming pared 4 bases from V and 5 bases from J, leaving 14 bases between. The germline gives CDR1 LGHDT, CDR2 YNNKEL (reference sequence). Seattle researchers signed up patients amid active infection and tracked them longitudinally. Per the study methods: Cell counts per sample came from amplifying reference gene primers. Libraries were prepared by immunoSEQ multiplex PCR; TCRdb keeps only in-frame clonotypes and omits some of them. D and trimming come from the DNA, and the V and J calls and clone size come from that table. The table shows about 310,000 clones, with 90% occurring only once.

Sequencing was carried out using peripheral blood. V is TRBV3-1 (or the pseudogene TRBV3-2) and J is TRBJ1-1; no clear D gene. The receptor was derived from a woman in her thirties or forties with COVID-19, enrolled during active disease. The CDR3 sequence is CASSLSGRRTEAFF. DNA for the CDR3: TGTGCCAGCAGCCTAAGCGGGAGAAGGACTGAAGCTTTCTTT.